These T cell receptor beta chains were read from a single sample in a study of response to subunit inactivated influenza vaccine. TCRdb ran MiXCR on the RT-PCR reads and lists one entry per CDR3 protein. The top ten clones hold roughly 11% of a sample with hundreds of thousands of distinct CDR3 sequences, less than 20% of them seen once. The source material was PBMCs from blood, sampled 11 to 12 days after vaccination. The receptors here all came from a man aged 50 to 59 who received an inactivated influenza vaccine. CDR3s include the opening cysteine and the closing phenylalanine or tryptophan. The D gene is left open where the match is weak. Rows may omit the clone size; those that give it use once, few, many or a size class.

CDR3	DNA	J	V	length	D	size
CATSAAGAGNEQFF	TGTGCCACCAGTGCGGCGGGAGCAGGGAATGAGCAGTTCTTC	TRBJ2-1	TRBV24-1	14	TRBD2	many
CASSEGLGKNIQYF	TGTGCCAGCAGTGAGGGGTTAGGGAAAAACATTCAGTACTTC	TRBJ2-4	TRBV27	14	-	-
CASSLEQGRDGYTF	TGTGCCAGCAGCTTAGAGCAGGGGCGCGATGGCTACACCTTC	TRBJ1-2	TRBV11-2	14	-	-
CSARPGQALYEQYF	TGCAGTGCTAGACCGGGACAGGCGCTCTACGAGCAGTACTTC	TRBJ2-7	TRBV20-1	14	TRBD1	many
CASSLGAIAVHTDTQYF	TGTGCCAGCAGTTTAGGGGCTATAGCGGTCCACACAGATACGCAGTATTTT	TRBJ2-3	TRBV6-5	17	-	few
CASSSWGQGAYNEQFF	TGTGCCAGCAGCTCCTGGGGACAGGGGGCTTACAATGAGCAGTTCTTC	TRBJ2-1	TRBV7-9	16	TRBD1	few
CSAGLAGGTNEQFF	TGCAGTGCTGGATTAGCGGGAGGGACGAATGAGCAGTTCTTC	TRBJ2-1	TRBV20-1	14	TRBD2	-
CASSYFRGGYTF	TGTGCCAGCAGTTACTTCAGGGGTGGCTACACCTTC	TRBJ1-2	TRBV6-6	12	-	few
CSARDGGLETQYF	TGCAGTGCTAGAGATGGGGGGCTAGAGACCCAGTACTTC	TRBJ2-5	TRBV20-1	13	-	few
CASSTEQKGAEQFF	TGTGCCAGCAGTACGGAACAGAAGGGGGCTGAGCAGTTCTTC	TRBJ2-1	TRBV12-3/TRBV12-4	14	TRBD1	many
CASSSGSGVNTGELFF	TGTGCCAGCAGTTCCGGGTCGGGAGTGAACACCGGGGAGCTGTTTTTT	TRBJ2-2	TRBV28	16	-	-
CASSLDRLSPLHF	TGTGCCAGCAGCTTAGATCGTTTATCACCCCTCCACTTT	TRBJ1-6	TRBV11-2	13	-	many
CATRDEQYF	TGTGCCACCCGGGACGAGCAGTACTTC	TRBJ2-7	TRBV6-2/TRBV6-3	9	-	-
CASSISTSLGATEQFF	TGTGCCAGCAGCATTTCTACTTCTTTAGGGGCGACTGAGCAGTTCTTC	TRBJ2-1	TRBV7-8	16	-	-
CASSLNRQAEAFF	TGTGCCAGCAGCCTCAACCGGCAGGCTGAAGCTTTCTTT	TRBJ1-1	TRBV2	13	-	-
CASSLLGQGGSPLHF	TGTGCCAGCAGCTTATTGGGGCAGGGTGGCTCACCCCTCCACTTT	TRBJ1-6	TRBV7-9	15	-	-
CASSPRVPTHEQYF	TGTGCCAGCAGTCCCCGGGTCCCAACCCACGAGCAGTACTTC	TRBJ2-7	TRBV28	14	-	few
CASSQDLAGPYQETQYF	TGTGCCAGCAGCCAAGATTTGGCAGGCCCGTACCAAGAGACCCAGTACTTC	TRBJ2-5	TRBV14	17	-	few
CASSLVQGGKLFF	TGTGCCAGCAGCTTAGTTCAAGGCGGAAAACTGTTTTTT	TRBJ1-4	TRBV7-2	13	-	-
CASSYSGPSNSGANVLTF	TGTGCCAGCAGTTACTCGGGGCCGTCGAACTCTGGGGCCAACGTCCTGACTTTC	TRBJ2-6	TRBV6-5	18	-	few
CASRPVRGEQYF	TGTGCCAGCAGACCCGTGAGGGGTGAGCAGTACTTC	TRBJ2-7	TRBV6-5	12	-	few
CASSYRLAGGQIERETQYF	TGTGCCAGCAGTTACCGGTTAGCGGGGGGGCAGATCGAAAGAGAGACCCAGTACTTC	TRBJ2-5	TRBV6-2/TRBV6-3	19	TRBD2	few
CASSLIPPSGSSSYNEQFF	TGTGCCAGCAGCTTAATTCCCCCCAGCGGGAGTTCATCCTACAATGAGCAGTTCTTC	TRBJ2-1	TRBV7-3	19	TRBD2	-
CASSSRDRTYEQYF	TGTGCCAGCAGCTCTCGGGACCGAACCTACGAGCAGTACTTC	TRBJ2-7	TRBV21-1	14	-	-
CATSDLRQGEQYF	TGTGCCACCAGTGATTTGCGGCAGGGCGAGCAGTACTTC	TRBJ2-7	TRBV24-1	13	-	few
CASRRTGVKLYEQYF	TGTGCCAGCAGACGGACAGGGGTCAAATTATACGAGCAGTACTTC	TRBJ2-7	TRBV6-1	15	TRBD1	-
CASSSPAANYGYTF	TGTGCCAGCAGTTCCCCCGCGGCTAACTATGGCTACACCTTC	TRBJ1-2	TRBV28	14	-	-
CASRGGHANNEQFF	TGTGCCAGCAGGGGGGGACACGCAAACAATGAGCAGTTCTTC	TRBJ2-1	TRBV6-1	14	-	-
CASSREAGGPLETQYF	TGTGCCAGCAGCAGAGAAGCGGGAGGGCCGTTGGAGACCCAGTACTTC	TRBJ2-5	TRBV7-9	16	TRBD2	few
CASRSNLAGLSYNEQFF	TGTGCCAGCAGATCCAACCTAGCGGGATTATCTTACAATGAGCAGTTCTTC	TRBJ2-1	TRBV12-3/TRBV12-4	17	TRBD2	few
CASSSARETGELFF	TGTGCCAGCAGCTCTGCACGTGAAACCGGGGAGCTGTTTTTT	TRBJ2-2	TRBV7-3	14	-	-
CASSSVAGGGNEQFF	TGTGCCAGCAGTTCTGTAGCGGGAGGGGGCAATGAGCAGTTCTTC	TRBJ2-1	TRBV6-2/TRBV6-3	15	TRBD2	-
CASRPPSGYEQYF	TGTGCCAGCAGACCCCCCAGTGGCTACGAGCAGTACTTC	TRBJ2-7	TRBV7-9	13	-	-
CASSLGLGRGTEAFF	TGTGCCAGCAGCTTAGGGTTAGGTCGGGGCACTGAAGCTTTCTTT	TRBJ1-1	TRBV7-9	15	-	-
CASSQERFLNTEAFF	TGCGCCAGCAGCCAAGAAAGGTTTTTGAACACTGAAGCTTTCTTT	TRBJ1-1	TRBV4-3	15	-	-
CASSYSFEGAAYEQYF	TGTGCCAGCAGTTACTCGTTTGAGGGGGCAGCGTACGAGCAGTACTTC	TRBJ2-7	TRBV6-5	16	TRBD1	few
CATSKNRGPYEQYF	TGTGCCACCAGCAAAAACAGGGGGCCCTACGAGCAGTACTTC	TRBJ2-7	TRBV15	14	TRBD1	-
CASRASGNYGYTF	TGTGCCAGCAGGGCGAGTGGTAACTATGGCTACACCTTC	TRBJ1-2	TRBV6-6	13	-	few
CASSLTSGGFTDTQYF	TGTGCCAGCAGCTTGACTAGCGGGGGCTTCACAGATACGCAGTATTTT	TRBJ2-3	TRBV11-2	16	TRBD2	few
CASRPGTGGNQPQHF	TGTGCCAGCAGACCCGGGACAGGGGGCAATCAGCCCCAGCATTTT	TRBJ1-5	TRBV27	15	TRBD1	-
CASRLSGRSDTQYF	TGTGCCAGTAGACTAAGCGGGAGATCAGATACGCAGTATTTT	TRBJ2-3	TRBV19	14	TRBD2	-
CSANPYNEQFF	TGCAGCGCCAACCCCTACAATGAGCAGTTCTTC	TRBJ2-1	TRBV29-1	11	-	few
CASSQNRGLGYEQYF	TGTGCCAGCAGCCAAAACAGGGGGCTGGGTTACGAGCAGTACTTC	TRBJ2-7	TRBV3-1	15	TRBD1	few
CASSMPGATHSYEQYF	TGTGCCAGTAGTATGCCGGGGGCTACCCACTCCTACGAGCAGTACTTC	TRBJ2-7	TRBV19	16	-	-
CASSVGTGDTDTQYF	TGTGCCAGCAGCGTCGGGACAGGGGACACAGATACGCAGTATTTT	TRBJ2-3	TRBV7-7	15	TRBD1	-
CASSPAWTEKDYGYTF	TGTGCCAGCAGCCCGGCATGGACGGAAAAAGACTATGGCTACACCTTC	TRBJ1-2	TRBV13	16	-	many
CSARRTSLSYEQYF	TGCAGTGCTAGGAGGACTAGTCTCTCCTACGAGCAGTACTTC	TRBJ2-7	TRBV20-1	14	TRBD2	-
CASSTTSGRAEQYF	TGTGCCAGTAGTACGACTAGCGGGAGGGCCGAGCAGTACTTC	TRBJ2-7	TRBV19	14	TRBD2	-
CVSSFDEDTQYF	TGCGTCAGCAGCTTTGATGAGGATACGCAGTATTTT	TRBJ2-3	TRBV5-1	12	-	-
CATSRFREYNEQFF	TGTGCCACCAGCAGATTCCGGGAGTACAATGAGCAGTTCTTC	TRBJ2-1	TRBV15	14	-	-
CSAGLVAEQYF	TGCAGCGCTGGACTAGTCGCCGAGCAGTACTTC	TRBJ2-7	TRBV29-1	11	TRBD2	-
CASSLVQVGETQYF	TGTGCCAGCAGCTTAGTTCAGGTCGGAGAGACCCAGTACTTC	TRBJ2-5	TRBV7-2	14	-	-
CASSLRLAGEQYF	TGTGCCAGCAGCCTCCGACTAGCGGGGGAGCAGTACTTC	TRBJ2-7	TRBV7-2	13	TRBD2	-
CSARDSGTSGSWRETQYF	TGCAGTGCTAGAGATTCCGGGACTAGCGGGAGCTGGAGAGAGACCCAGTACTTC	TRBJ2-5	TRBV20-1	18	TRBD2	-
CSARYVGSSYEQYF	TGCAGTGCTAGATATGTGGGGAGCTCCTACGAGCAGTACTTC	TRBJ2-7	TRBV20-1	14	-	-
CSAPLGAGMNTEAFF	TGCAGTGCTCCCTTGGGGGCAGGGATGAACACTGAAGCTTTCTTT	TRBJ1-1	TRBV20-1	15	-	few
CASSLEQGTEETQYF	TGTGCCAGCAGTTTAGAACAGGGGACCGAAGAGACCCAGTACTTC	TRBJ2-5	TRBV12-3/TRBV12-4	15	TRBD1	many
CASSYFPISTQYF	TGTGCCAGCAGTTACTTCCCCATTTCAACGCAGTATTTT	TRBJ2-3	TRBV6-2/TRBV6-3	13	-	-
CASSYRGIGYGYTF	TGTGCCAGCAGTTACAGGGGGATAGGCTATGGCTACACCTTC	TRBJ1-2	TRBV2	14	TRBD1	-